These T cell receptor beta chains were read from a single sample in a study of Ad26.COV2.S vaccination and SARS-CoV-2 variants. Only in-frame clones appear in the TCRdb table, and some are missing; sequencing was by immunoSEQ multiplex PCR. The table lists some 340,000 clones, just over 85% of them singletons. The sample here was peripheral blood, taken in a trial of Ad26.COV2.S vaccine versus placebo. Every receptor here comes from a person aged 18-60 years who received the Ad26.COV2.S COVID-19 vaccine or a placebo. Each CDR3 is given with its conserved first and last residue. A D gene is named only where the DNA matches it firmly. Expanded clones are given a class, and other clones once, few, many or no size at all.

v_gene,d_gene,j_gene,len,abundance,CDR3aa,CDR3nt
TRBV3-1/TRBV3-2,.,TRBJ1-4,13,.,CASSLGAREKLFF,TGTGCCAGCAGCCTTGGGGCCCGCGAAAAACTGTTTTTT
TRBV7-2,.,TRBJ2-1,15,.,CASSSDYWTYNEQFF,TGTGCCAGCAGCTCCGATTATTGGACCTACAATGAGCAGTTCTTC
TRBV11-2,.,TRBJ2-3,15,.,CASGNPRDWTDTQYF,TGTGCCAGCGGCAACCCCAGGGATTGGACAGATACGCAGTATTTT
TRBV15,TRBD1,TRBJ1-6,17,.,CATSREVGQGDNSPLHF,TGTGCCACCAGCAGAGAGGTTGGACAGGGAGATAATTCACCCCTCCACTTT
TRBV5-1,TRBD1,TRBJ1-2,16,.,CASSFFKGTENYGYTF,TGCGCCAGCAGCTTCTTCAAGGGGACAGAGAACTATGGCTACACCTTC
TRBV5-1,.,TRBJ1-2,15,once,CASSPSITGLYGYTF,TGCGCCAGCAGCCCGAGTATCACAGGGCTTTATGGCTACACCTTC
TRBV14,.,TRBJ1-2,16,.,CASSQLGAGAGIGYTF,TGTGCCAGCAGCCAACTAGGGGCCGGTGCGGGGATTGGCTACACCTTC
TRBV10-3,TRBD2,TRBJ2-2,16,.,CAISFSSGTYTGELFF,TGTGCCATCAGTTTTTCTAGCGGGACTTACACCGGGGAGCTGTTTTTT
TRBV5-1,.,TRBJ2-7,15,.,CASSLDGAPSYEQYF,TGCGCCAGCAGCTTGGACGGGGCCCCTTCCTACGAGCAGTACTTC
TRBV10-3,.,TRBJ2-1,15,.,CAISERATSYNEQFF,TGTGCCATCAGTGAGCGGGCAACATCCTACAATGAGCAGTTCTTC
TRBV7-9,.,TRBJ2-2,12,.,CASSLKTGELFF,TGTGCCAGCAGCCTAAAAACCGGGGAGCTGTTTTTT
TRBV28,.,TRBJ1-5,12,once,CASSLFGQPQHF,TGTGCCAGCAGTTTATTCGGACAGCCCCAGCATTTT
TRBV15,TRBD1,TRBJ1-1,14,.,CATGQGRENTEAFF,TGTGCCACCGGACAGGGAAGGGAGAACACTGAAGCTTTCTTT
TRBV29-1,.,TRBJ1-2,13,.,CSVEDLDSYGYTF,TGCAGCGTTGAAGATCTGGACAGCTATGGCTACACCTTC
TRBV18,.,TRBJ1-1,13,.,CASSPPGLPEAFF,TGTGCCAGCTCACCACCTGGTTTGCCTGAAGCTTTCTTT
TRBV11-2,.,TRBJ1-1,13,.,CASRIQLNTEAFF,TGTGCCAGCAGGATACAGCTGAACACTGAAGCTTTCTTT
TRBV11-2,.,TRBJ1-1,13,.,CASSLDAGPRAFF,TGTGCCAGCAGCTTAGATGCCGGCCCACGAGCTTTCTTT
TRBV2,TRBD2,TRBJ2-1,13,once,CASRSGGWNEQFF,TGTGCCAGCAGGAGCGGGGGGTGGAATGAGCAGTTCTTC
TRBV27,TRBD2,TRBJ2-7,14,.,CASSFPGGGYEQYF,TGTGCCAGCAGTTTCCCCGGGGGGGGGTACGAGCAGTACTTC
TRBV5-1,.,TRBJ1-1,15,.,CASSWGGNLNPIAFF,TGCGCCAGCAGCTGGGGTGGGAACCTTAATCCAATTGCTTTCTTT
TRBV5-6,.,TRBJ2-4,14,.,CASSLGRGKNIQYF,TGTGCCAGCAGCTTGGGACGAGGCAAAAACATTCAGTACTTC
TRBV19,.,TRBJ1-5,14,.,CASTQPGHGKPQHF,TGTGCCAGTACCCAACCGGGACACGGTAAGCCCCAGCATTTT
TRBV19,.,TRBJ2-2,18,.,CASSIGVVELRATGELFF,TGTGCCAGTAGTATAGGGGTGGTGGAGCTAAGGGCCACCGGGGAGCTGTTTTTT
TRBV7-9,TRBD2,TRBJ2-7,15,few,CASSLRTQSGGKQYF,TGTGCCAGCAGCTTAAGGACCCAGAGCGGGGGAAAGCAGTACTTC
TRBV10-3,.,TRBJ2-7,14,few,CAIRITGTGDEQYF,TGTGCCATCAGAATCACCGGGACCGGGGACGAGCAGTACTTC
TRBV6-5,.,TRBJ1-3,15,.,CASSLGAYSGNTIYF,TGTGCCAGCAGCCTAGGGGCGTACTCTGGAAACACCATATATTTT
TRBV6-2/TRBV6-3,.,TRBJ2-3,14,once,CASSARVGTDTQYF,TGTGCCAGCAGTGCCAGGGTCGGGACAGATACGCAGTATTTT
TRBV7-3,.,TRBJ2-3,15,.,CASSSSGGYTDTQYF,TGTGCCAGCAGCTCGTCTGGCGGATACACAGATACGCAGTATTTT
TRBV13,.,TRBJ2-5,14,.,CASSPLRAQETQYF,TGTGCCAGCAGCCCCCTGAGGGCCCAAGAGACCCAGTACTTC
TRBV7-2,.,TRBJ2-7,15,few,CASNPDGRESREQYF,TGTGCCAGCAACCCGGATGGCAGGGAGTCGCGGGAGCAGTACTTC
TRBV5-5,.,TRBJ1-4,15,.,CASSNLNTANEKLFF,TGTGCCAGCAGTAACCTCAATACCGCTAATGAAAAACTGTTTTTT
TRBV19,TRBD1,TRBJ1-1,19,once,CASSPGQGAFIRENTEAFF,TGTGCCAGTAGCCCCGGACAGGGGGCCTTCATTCGGGAGAACACTGAAGCTTTCTTT
TRBV4-2,.,TRBJ2-5,14,.,CASSLRQEQETQYF,TGTGCCAGCAGCCTTCGACAGGAGCAAGAGACCCAGTACTTC
TRBV6-4,.,TRBJ1-1,13,.,CASSAETNTEAFF,TGTGCCAGCAGTGCTGAGACGAACACTGAAGCTTTCTTT
TRBV7-2,.,TRBJ2-7,15,many,CASSPGVLRSYEQYF,TGTGCCAGCAGCCCCGGGGTGCTTCGGTCCTACGAGCAGTACTTC
TRBV2,.,TRBJ2-1,14,.,CASRRVYQLGEQFF,TGTGCCAGCAGGCGGGTCTACCAATTAGGTGAGCAGTTCTTC
TRBV30,.,TRBJ1-5,14,.,CAWSTIDSNQPQHF,TGTGCCTGGAGTACCATCGATAGCAATCAGCCCCAGCATTTT
TRBV30,.,TRBJ1-2,12,.,CACGTLGVGYTF,TGTGCCTGCGGGACACTAGGAGTCGGCTACACCTTC
TRBV19,TRBD2,TRBJ2-7,15,.,CASSRLAGGPYEQYF,TGTGCCAGTAGCCGACTAGCGGGGGGCCCCTACGAGCAGTACTTC
TRBV13,.,TRBJ1-1,14,.,CASSPDGGRAEAFF,TGTGCCAGCAGCCCCGACGGGGGGCGGGCTGAAGCTTTCTTT
TRBV19,.,TRBJ1-1,13,.,CASNSQGNTEAFF,TGTGCCAGTAACTCCCAGGGGAACACTGAAGCTTTCTTT
TRBV5-4,TRBD1,TRBJ2-1,15,.,CASSLDRAGYNEQFF,TGTGCCAGCAGTTTAGACAGGGCCGGGTACAATGAGCAGTTCTTC
TRBV12-5,.,TRBJ1-5,14,once,CASGLMGSNQPQHF,TGTGCTAGTGGTTTGATGGGGTCTAATCAGCCCCAGCATTTT
TRBV30,.,TRBJ1-5,17,.,CAWSVTGRAYSNQPQHF,TGTGCCTGGAGTGTAACGGGCAGGGCTTATAGCAATCAGCCCCAGCATTTT
TRBV20-1,.,TRBJ2-2,15,.,CSASKRGRNTGELFF,TGCAGTGCTAGTAAGAGGGGCCGAAACACCGGGGAGCTGTTTTTT
TRBV6-5,TRBD1,TRBJ2-3,15,.,CASSPGQGYTDTQYF,TGTGCCAGCAGTCCGGGACAGGGGTACACAGATACGCAGTATTTT
TRBV18,.,TRBJ1-1,16,.,CASSPSGSGGLGAAFF,TGTGCCAGCTCACCATCCGGGTCGGGGGGCCTAGGGGCAGCTTTCTTT